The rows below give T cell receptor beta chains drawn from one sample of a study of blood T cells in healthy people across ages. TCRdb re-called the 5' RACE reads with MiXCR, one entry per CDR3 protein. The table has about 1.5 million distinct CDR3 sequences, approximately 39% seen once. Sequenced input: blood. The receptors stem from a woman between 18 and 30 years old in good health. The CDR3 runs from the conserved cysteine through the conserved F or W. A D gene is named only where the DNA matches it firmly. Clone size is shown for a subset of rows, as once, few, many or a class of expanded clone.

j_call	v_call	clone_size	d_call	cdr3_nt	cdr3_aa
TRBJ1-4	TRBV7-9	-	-	TGTGCCAGCAGCTTAGAGGAGTACAGCAAGTCAACTAATGAAAAACTGTTTTTT	CASSLEEYSKSTNEKLFF
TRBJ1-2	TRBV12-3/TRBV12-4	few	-	TGTGCCAGCAGTTTAGCGGCCCAGGGCTACACCTTC	CASSLAAQGYTF
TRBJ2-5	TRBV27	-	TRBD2	TGTGCCAGCAGGGGCAGGACTAGCATTAACCAAGAGACCCAGTACTTC	CASRGRTSINQETQYF
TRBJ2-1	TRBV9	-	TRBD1	TGTGCCAGCAGCGCCGGGACAGGGGCGGTCAATGAGCAGTTCTTC	CASSAGTGAVNEQFF
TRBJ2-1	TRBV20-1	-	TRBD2	TGCAGTGCTAGGAAATCCGGGACTACCCTATACAATGAGCAGTTCTTC	CSARKSGTTLYNEQFF
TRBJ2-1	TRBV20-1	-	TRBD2	TGCAGTGCTAGAGCCGAGAGCGGGAGGGCCGTGTCCTACAATGAGCAGTTCTTC	CSARAESGRAVSYNEQFF
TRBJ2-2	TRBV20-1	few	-	TGCAGTGCTAGAGATCTGAGAGGGATGGCCGGGGAGCTGTTTTTT	CSARDLRGMAGELFF
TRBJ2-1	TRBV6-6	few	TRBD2	TGTGCCAGCAGTTACTCTTCCCTAGCGGGAGCTCCCAATGAGCAGTTCTTC	CASSYSSLAGAPNEQFF
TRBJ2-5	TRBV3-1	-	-	TGTGCCAGCAACCAAGGGGAGTTGACCTACAATGAGCAGTACTTC	CASNQGELTYNEQYF
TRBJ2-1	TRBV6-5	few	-	TGTGCCAGCAGTTACTCGATCAGGAATGAGCAGTTCTTC	CASSYSIRNEQFF
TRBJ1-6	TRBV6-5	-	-	TGTGCCAGCAGTAAACAGTCTAATTCACCCCTCCACTTT	CASSKQSNSPLHF
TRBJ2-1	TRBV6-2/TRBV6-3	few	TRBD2	TGTGCCAGCAGTTACCCCAGCGGGAGGGACAATGAGCAGTTCTTC	CASSYPSGRDNEQFF
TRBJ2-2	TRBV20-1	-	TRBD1	TGCAGTGCCGCCAGGGACAGGGCCACCGGGGAGCTGTTTTTT	CSAARDRATGELFF
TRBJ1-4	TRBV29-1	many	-	TGCAGCGTCGGGGGACGGGCGAATGAAAAACTGTTTTTT	CSVGGRANEKLFF
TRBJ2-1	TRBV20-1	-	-	TGCAGTGCTAGAGGTGGGAGTTACTCCTACAAGGAGCAGTTCTTC	CSARGGSYSYKEQFF
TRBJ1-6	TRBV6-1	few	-	TGTGCCAGCAGTGAGGACAGTCGCAATTCACCCCTCCACTTT	CASSEDSRNSPLHF
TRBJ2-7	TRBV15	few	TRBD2	TGTGCCACCAGCAGAGCTTCTAGCGGGACTCCCTACGAGCAGTACTTC	CATSRASSGTPYEQYF
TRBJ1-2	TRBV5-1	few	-	TGCGCCAGCAGCGCCGTGCTCGCCTTCGGGGGCTACACCTTC	CASSAVLAFGGYTF
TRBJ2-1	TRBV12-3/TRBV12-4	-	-	TGTGCCAGCAGTTTAAGGGGTGGGGGATACGATGAGCAGTTCTTC	CASSLRGGGYDEQFF
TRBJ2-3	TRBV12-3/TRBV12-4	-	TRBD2	TGTGCCAGCAGTTTAAGAGCGGGGGTGACCGCAGATATGGAATATTTT	CASSLRAGVTADMEYF
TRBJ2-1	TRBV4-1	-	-	TGCGCCAGCAGCCCACTGCCGCGGGATCACAATGAGCAGTTCTTC	CASSPLPRDHNEQFF
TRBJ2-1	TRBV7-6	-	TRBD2	TGTGCCAGCAGCTCCGAATTACTAGCGCGGGGATCCAATGAGCAGTTCTTC	CASSSELLARGSNEQFF
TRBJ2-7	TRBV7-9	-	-	TGTGCCAGCAGCCTAGAGGCCTCGGCCGTGAACGAGCAGTACTTC	CASSLEASAVNEQYF